At least ten counts were recorded for the clone carrying this T cell receptor (beta chain). This sample is part of a study of regulatory T cells in long-lasting Graves disease. Study summary: Antithyroid drug use was under 3 months in newly diagnosed Graves' patients.

Time point denoted: newly diagnosed GD, antithyroid drugs for less than 3 months. PBMCs provided the RNA from which the TCR library was made. This CDR3 is 14 amino acids long. After removal of 8 bases from V and 2 bases from J, the junction contained 4 bases not matched to a gene. The authors built TCR beta libraries using iRepertoire HTBI primers and Arm-PCR of CDR3 regions. Each CDR3 protein is one row after TCRdb ran MiXCR on the multiplex PCR reads. The data contain 550,000 to 600,000 distinct CDR3 sequences, 16% of them singletons. Separately, the same data were catalogued under a study of T cells in Graves' hyperthyroidism and ophthalmopathy. That paper states: The HTBI primer set was used in a first-round RT-PCR of the TCR CDR3. Most expanded thyroid clonotypes above 0.001 also appeared in blood.

This TCR came from a man between 18 and 35 years old with Graves disease. The material was peripheral blood mononuclear cells (PBMCs), obtained at new diagnosis, from a patient treated with antithyroid drugs. The chain employs TRBV12-3 or TRBV12-4 and TRBJ2-5; 11 nucleotides agree with TRBD1. The CDR3 bases are TGTGCCAGCGGTGGGACAGGGGGACAAGAGACCCAGTACTTC. Residues: CASGGTGGQETQYF.